Reported below is one T cell receptor beta chain. Its antigen is still unknown. The junction departs from the called germline gene at one end, perhaps through a read error. The data belong to a study of tumor and adjacent non-tumor tissue in lung cancer. Study as a whole: Samples averaged roughly 4.2 million productive TCRbeta reads each.

Study-level findings and limits: Top 100 clones took a larger repertoire share in normal lung. Compared with tumor, normal lung showed significantly lower TCR diversity.

The CDR3 loop spans 14 amino acids. Germline assignment: CDR1 SGHNT and CDR2 YENEEA. Three rounds of nested PCR, following a modified ARM-PCR protocol, produced the TCRbeta library. TCRdb re-called the multiplex PCR reads with MiXCR, one entry per CDR3 protein. The data show 98,000 or so distinct CDR3 sequences, 80% seen once. This sample's RNA came from whole unsorted tissue. More than 3 cm separated this lung sample from the edge of the tumor. Newly diagnosed lung cancer patients had thoracic surgery in China, August–late 2014, without prior chemotherapy. Sample: distant non-tumor lung tissue. V and J are TRBV11-3 and TRBJ2-3, with D unresolved. The sequence derives from a man between 60 and 75 years old with small cell lung cancer. In DNA, the CDR3 is TGTGCCAGCAGTCAGCGAGAGGAGTGGGATACGCAATGTTTT. This sequence encodes CASSQREEWDTQCF.